The source of this T cell receptor (beta chain) is a study of beta chain features in type 1 diabetes. Study context: Examination spanned fewer than 140,000,000 sorted cells from all samples. Findings of the study overall: Researchers report that Type 1 diabetes patients had moderately but significantly shorter TCRB CDR3s across all four CD4+ subsets.

To note about this clone: What it binds is unknown.

The study reverse transcribed the entire isolated RNA, so it sequenced expressed TCRB transcripts. TCRdb's copy holds only in-frame clones and misses some; the assay was immunoSEQ multiplex PCR. The sample yields 350,000 to 400,000 clones, approximately 12% seen once. Every donor provided one heparinised blood draw, which averaged about 116 mL. CD4+ cells of the naive, central memory, regulatory and stem cell-like memory types were sorted via CD45RO/CCR7/CD25/CD127/CD95/CD27. Purities in excess of 95% were seen in all sorted populations. The CDR3 runs 17 residues. Germline CDR1 reads SGHRS; CDR2 reads YFSETQ. Losses at the gene ends were 4 bases for V and 1 base for J; bases not matched to a gene: 9.

The sample consisted of naive CD4+ T cells from blood. The TCR was taken from a woman under 30 with type 1 diabetes. The chain combines TRBV5-1 with TRBJ2-7, with 12 bases identical to TRBD1. CDR3 region: CASSKGQGALISYEQYF. The CDR3 bases are TGCGCCAGCAGCAAGGGACAGGGGGCACTTATTTCCTACGAGCAGTACTTC.